A single T cell receptor (beta chain) is shown here with its context. Its matching antigen is unknown. Addition of UMIs with a 6-nucleotide sample barcode was achieved by template switching. For each CDR3 protein, TCRdb gives one entry from its re-call of the 5' RACE reads, without DNA. This sample's clone table lists some 400,000 distinct CDR3 sequences. This record belongs to a study of monozygotic twins with inflammatory bowel disease. Study observations and caveats: Different subtypes (of T cells) could not be told apart from one another.

What was sequenced was blood. The sequence was obtained from a human donor with ulcerative colitis or Crohn's disease, or a healthy co-twin of an affected twin (not recorded which).

Here the CDR3 reads CASSLFGAGTQYF. This chain uses TRBV12-3 or TRBV12-4 with TRBJ2-5; TCRdb gives TRBD1 as the D gene, but with no DNA this cannot be confirmed. The CDR3 has 13 amino acids.